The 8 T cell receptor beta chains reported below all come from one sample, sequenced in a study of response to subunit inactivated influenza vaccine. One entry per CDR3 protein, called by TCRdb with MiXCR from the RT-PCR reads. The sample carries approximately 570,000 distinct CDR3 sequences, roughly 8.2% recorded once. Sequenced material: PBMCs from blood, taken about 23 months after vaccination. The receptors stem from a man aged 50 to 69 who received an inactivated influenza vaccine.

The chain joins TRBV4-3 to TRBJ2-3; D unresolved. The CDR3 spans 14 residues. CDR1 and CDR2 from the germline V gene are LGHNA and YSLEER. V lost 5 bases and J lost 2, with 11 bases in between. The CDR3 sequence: CASSETAFTDTQYF. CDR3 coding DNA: TGCGCCAGCAGCGAGACGGCCTTCACAGATACGCAGTATTTT.

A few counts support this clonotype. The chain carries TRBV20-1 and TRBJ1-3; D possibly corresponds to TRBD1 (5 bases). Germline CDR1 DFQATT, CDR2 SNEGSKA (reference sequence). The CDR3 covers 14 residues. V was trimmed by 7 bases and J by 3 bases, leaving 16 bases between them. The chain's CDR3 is CSVARGSIGNTIYF. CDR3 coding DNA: TGCAGTGTCGCACGGGGCTCTATTGGAAACACCATATATTTT.

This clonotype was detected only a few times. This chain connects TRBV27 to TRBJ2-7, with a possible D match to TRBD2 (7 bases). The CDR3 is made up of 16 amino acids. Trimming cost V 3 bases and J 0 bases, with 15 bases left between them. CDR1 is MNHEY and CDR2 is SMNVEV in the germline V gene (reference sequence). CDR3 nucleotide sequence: TGTGCCAGCAGTTTTCGGGGGGCGCAGGGCTCCTACGAGCAGTACTTC. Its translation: CASSFRGAQGSYEQYF.

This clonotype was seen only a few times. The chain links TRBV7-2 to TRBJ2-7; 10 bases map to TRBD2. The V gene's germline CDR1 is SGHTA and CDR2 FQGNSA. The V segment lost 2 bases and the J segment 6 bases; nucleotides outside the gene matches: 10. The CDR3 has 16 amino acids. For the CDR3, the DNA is TGTGCCAGCAGCTTAATTTCTAGTCTAGCGGGAGCCGAGCAGTACTTC. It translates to CASSLISSLAGAEQYF.

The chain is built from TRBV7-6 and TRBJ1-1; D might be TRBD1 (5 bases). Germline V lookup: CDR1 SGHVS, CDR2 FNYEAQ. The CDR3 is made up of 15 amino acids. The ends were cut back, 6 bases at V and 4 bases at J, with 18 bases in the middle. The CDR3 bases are TGTGCCAGCAGTACCATGTTCGGGGGGAGCACTGAAGCTTTCTTT. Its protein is CASSTMFGGSTEAFF.

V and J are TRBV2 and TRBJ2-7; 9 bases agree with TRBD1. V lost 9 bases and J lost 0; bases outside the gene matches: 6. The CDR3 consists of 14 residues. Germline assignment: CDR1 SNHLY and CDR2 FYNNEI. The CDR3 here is CASRDRVNSYEQYF. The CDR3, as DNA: TGTGCCAGTAGGGACAGGGTGAACTCCTACGAGCAGTACTTC.

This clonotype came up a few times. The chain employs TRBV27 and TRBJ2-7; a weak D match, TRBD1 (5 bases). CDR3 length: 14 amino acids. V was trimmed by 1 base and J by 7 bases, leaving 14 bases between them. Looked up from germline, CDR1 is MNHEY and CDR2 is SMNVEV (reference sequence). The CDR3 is CASSLWQGEKEQYF. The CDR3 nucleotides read TGTGCCAGCAGTTTATGGCAGGGCGAGAAAGAGCAGTACTTC.

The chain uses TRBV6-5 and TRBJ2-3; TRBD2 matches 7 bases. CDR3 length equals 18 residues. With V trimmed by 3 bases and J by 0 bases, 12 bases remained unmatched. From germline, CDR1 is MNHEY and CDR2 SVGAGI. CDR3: CASSYTAGIGRSTDTQYF. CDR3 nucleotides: TGTGCCAGCAGTTATACAGCGGGGATCGGCAGAAGCACAGATACGCAGTATTTT.